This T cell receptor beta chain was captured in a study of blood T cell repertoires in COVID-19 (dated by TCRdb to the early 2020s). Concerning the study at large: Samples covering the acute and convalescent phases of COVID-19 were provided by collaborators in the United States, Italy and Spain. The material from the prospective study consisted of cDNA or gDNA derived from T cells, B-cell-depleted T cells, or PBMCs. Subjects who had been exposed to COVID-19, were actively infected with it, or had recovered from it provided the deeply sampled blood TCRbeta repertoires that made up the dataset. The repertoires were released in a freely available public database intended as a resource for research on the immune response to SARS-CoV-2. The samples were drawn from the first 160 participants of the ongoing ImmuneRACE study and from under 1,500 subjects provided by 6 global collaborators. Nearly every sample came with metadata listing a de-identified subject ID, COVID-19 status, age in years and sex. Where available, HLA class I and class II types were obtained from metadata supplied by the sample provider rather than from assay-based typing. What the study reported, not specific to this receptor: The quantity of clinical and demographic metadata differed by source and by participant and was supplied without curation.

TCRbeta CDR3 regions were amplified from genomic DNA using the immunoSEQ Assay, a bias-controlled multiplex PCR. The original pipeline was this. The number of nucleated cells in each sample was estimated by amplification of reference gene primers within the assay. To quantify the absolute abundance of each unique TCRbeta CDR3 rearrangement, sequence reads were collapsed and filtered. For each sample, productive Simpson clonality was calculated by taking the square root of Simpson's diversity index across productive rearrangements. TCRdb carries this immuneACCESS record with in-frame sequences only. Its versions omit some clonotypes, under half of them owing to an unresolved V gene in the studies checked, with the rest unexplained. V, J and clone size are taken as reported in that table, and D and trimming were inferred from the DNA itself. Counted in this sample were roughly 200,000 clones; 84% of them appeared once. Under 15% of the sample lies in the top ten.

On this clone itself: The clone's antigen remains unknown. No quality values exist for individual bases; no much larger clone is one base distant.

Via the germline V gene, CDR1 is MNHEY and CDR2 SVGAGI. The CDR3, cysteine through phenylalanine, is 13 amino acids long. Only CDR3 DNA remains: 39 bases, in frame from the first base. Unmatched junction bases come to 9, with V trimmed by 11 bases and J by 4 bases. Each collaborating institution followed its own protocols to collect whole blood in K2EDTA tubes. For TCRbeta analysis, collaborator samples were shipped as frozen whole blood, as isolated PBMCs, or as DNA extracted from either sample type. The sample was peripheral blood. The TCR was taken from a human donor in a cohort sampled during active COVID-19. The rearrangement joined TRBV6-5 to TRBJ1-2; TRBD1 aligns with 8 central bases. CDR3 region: CAARQGWSYGYTF. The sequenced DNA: TGTGCCGCAAGACAGGGGTGGTCCTATGGCTACACCTTC.